The 23 T cell receptor beta chains given below trace back to one sample, sequenced in a study of cytomegalovirus exposure and HLA in healthy donors. Researchers ran the PCR with 60 Vbeta and 13 Jbeta primers. Repertoires were generated with immunoSEQ multiplex PCR, while TCRdb's copy carries only in-frame clones and drops some. This sample contains tens of thousands of clones. The sequenced sample was PBMCs. The source is a man aged 50 to 59 in good health and CMV-seropositive.

The genes are TRBV9 and TRBJ2-2, with 9 bases that match TRBD2. Germline CDR1 SGDLS, CDR2 YYNGEE. This CDR3 comprises 15 residues. The trim removed 6 bases at V and 5 bases at J, leaving 8 bases unmatched. CDR3 residues: CASTRRLAVTGELFF. CDR3 bases: TGTGCCAGCACCAGGAGACTAGCGGTTACCGGGGAGCTGTTTTTT.

The rearrangement uses TRBV7-9 and TRBJ2-6, with D perhaps matching TRBD1 (5 bases). In germline, CDR1 is SEHNR, CDR2 FQNEAQ (reference sequence). Trimming took off 6 bases at V and 0 bases at J, with 15 bases between the two ends. This CDR3 region has 17 residues. The CDR3 here is CASSFTGTSSGANVLTF. The DNA of the CDR3 is TGTGCCAGCAGTTTCACAGGAACCAGCTCTGGGGCCAACGTCCTGACTTTC.

The rearrangement uses TRBV4-1 and TRBJ2-1, with a possible D match to TRBD2 (6 bases). CDR1 is MGHRA, CDR2 YSYEKL, per germline. This CDR3 has 14 residues. Trimming stripped 3 bases from V and 5 bases from J, with 11 bases between. The CDR3 sequence is CASSHGTENNEQFF. CDR3 in DNA: TGCGCCAGCAGCCATGGGACTGAGAACAATGAGCAGTTCTTC.

J is TRBJ2-5 and V is TRBV6-5; no definite D call. Trimming pared 3 bases from V and 5 bases from J, leaving 10 bases between. This CDR3 has 13 amino acids. Per germline, CDR1 MNHEY and CDR2 SVGAGI. CDR3 DNA sequence: TGTGCCAGCAGTTATGAGGTCCGGGAGACCCAGTACTTC. Protein: CASSYEVRETQYF.

Of note for this clone: One junction end disagrees with the germline gene, perhaps due to a read error. Other DNA sequences of this sample code for an identical CDR3. This chain links TRBV6-1 with TRBJ2-1, with 10 bases matching TRBD2. The CDR3 loop spans 15 amino acids. Germline V CDR1 and CDR2: MNHNS, SASEGT. CDR3 residues: CASSTRTSGLNEQFF. The DNA of the CDR3 is TGCGCCAGCAGTACCCGGACTAGCGGTCTCAATGAGCAGTTCTTC.

Here the CDR3 reads CASSLSFDRGGSYEQYF. DNA for the CDR3: TGTGCCAGCTCACTTTCTTTCGACAGGGGGGGATCCTACGAGCAGTACTTC. The J gene is TRBJ2-7, the V gene TRBV18, with 9 nucleotides matching TRBD1. With V trimmed by 4 bases and J by 1 base, 11 bases remained unmatched. Per the germline V gene, CDR1 is KGHSH and CDR2 is LQKENI. The CDR3 contains 17 residues.

In regard to this clone: Germline and junction disagree at one end, which may indicate a read error. This chain links TRBV2 with TRBJ2-7, with D maybe TRBD2 (7 bases). Germline V gene lookup returns CDR1 SNHLY and CDR2 FYNNEI. The CDR3 loop spans 16 amino acids. CDR3 amino acids: CASKGGSTGWEYGQYF. In DNA, the CDR3 is TGTGCCAGCAAGGGGGGGTCCACGGGTTGGGAGTACGGGCAGTACTTC.

The chain carries TRBV7-8 and TRBJ2-7, with 8 bases matching TRBD2. The V segment lost 5 bases and the J segment 1 base; nucleotides outside the gene matches: 7. Germline V gene sequence: CDR1 SGHVS, CDR2 FQNEAQ. The CDR3 covers 15 residues. The CDR3 DNA reads TGTGCCAGCAGCCCCAGCGGGAGCTTATCCTACGAGCAGTACGTC. It yields the protein CASSPSGSLSYEQYV.

The chain has TRBV15 and TRBJ2-1, with D perhaps matching TRBD1 (6 bases). This CDR3 contains 13 residues. Germline CDR1 is LNHNV and CDR2 is YYDKDF (reference sequence). V was pared by 2 bases and J by 4 bases, with 6 bases between. CDR3 in amino acids: CATSRQGYNEQFF. In DNA, the CDR3 is TGTGCCACCAGCAGACAGGGGTACAATGAGCAGTTCTTC.

This rearrangement joins TRBV27 to TRBJ1-2; D possibly corresponds to TRBD1 (6 bases). Trimming stripped 3 bases from V and 5 bases from J, with 10 bases between. CDR1 MNHEY and CDR2 SMNVEV come from the germline V gene (reference sequence). The CDR3 is 13 residues long. The CDR3 loop is CASSFDRTYGYTF. The CDR3 DNA follows: TGTGCCAGCAGTTTCGACAGGACTTATGGCTACACCTTC.

In the case of this clone: One end of the junction varies from germline; a read error may be responsible. The V and J genes are TRBV29-1 and TRBJ1-2; D ambiguous. Germline CDR1 reads SQVTM; CDR2 reads ANQGSEA. The CDR3 consists of 11 residues. In nucleotides, the CDR3 is TGCAGCGTTATGGAGTACTATAGCTACACCTTC. Amino acid sequence: CSVMEYYSYTF. Using reference TRBV29-1 and TRBJ1-2 for the parts outside the CDR3, the full variable domain is SAVISQKPSRDICQRGTSLTIQCQVDSQVTMMFWYRQQPGQSLTLIATANQGSEATYESGFVIDKFPISRPNLTFSTLTVSNMSPEDSSIYLCSVMEYYSYTFGSGTRLTVV.

The chain combines TRBV5-6 with TRBJ2-5, with a tentative D call TRBD2 (7 bases). Per germline, CDR1 SGHDT and CDR2 YYEEEE. Trimming took 6 bases from V and 5 from J, leaving 26 bases between them. This CDR3 comprises 17 residues. CDR3 region: CASNGGQGRGNWETQYF. The CDR3 DNA reads as TGTGCCAGCAACGGGGGGCAGGGCAGAGGAAACTGGGAGACCCAGTACTTC.

V gene TRBV28 combines with J gene TRBJ2-1, with 8 bases aligning to TRBD2. The CDR3 is made up of 15 amino acids. The ends lost 5 bases at V and 3 bases at J; junction bases unmatched: 6. The germline gives CDR1 MDHEN, CDR2 SYDVKM. The CDR3 nucleotides are TGTGCCAGCAGTCGTAGCGGGGCGGGCTACAATGAGCAGTTCTTC. Protein: CASSRSGAGYNEQFF.

V is TRBV7-2 and J is TRBJ1-4; a possible D gene is TRBD1 (6 bases). This CDR3 is built from 14 residues. CDR1 is SGHTA and CDR2 is FQGNSA in the germline V gene. V lost 0 bases to trimming and J lost 12 bases, with 14 bases between them. The DNA of the CDR3 is TGTGCCAGCAGCTTAGCGCCAGGGGAAGGGGAACTGTTTTTT. It encodes CASSLAPGEGELFF.

About this clone itself: Germline and junction disagree at one end, which may indicate a read error. The chain combines TRBV7-3 with TRBJ2-1, with 14 bases that match TRBD2. CDR3 size: 15 residues. Germline assignment: CDR1 SGHTA and CDR2 FQGTGA. CDR3 amino acids: CASSLTGTSGSEEFF. CDR3 nucleotides: TGTGCCAGCAGCTTGACCGGGACTAGCGGGAGTGAGGAGTTCTTC.

This chain connects TRBV4-3 to TRBJ2-3; possibly TRBD2 for D (6 bases). CDR1 and CDR2 (germline): LGHNA, YSLEER. The CDR3 is made up of 15 amino acids. V lost 1 base and J 5 bases, leaving 13 bases between the germline ends. CDR3 sequence: CASSQGTGVIDTQYF. CDR3 bases: TGCGCCAGCAGCCAAGGAACGGGAGTAATAGATACGCAGTATTTT.

The chain couples TRBV6-5 to TRBJ2-4; 12 nucleotides line up with TRBD1. The CDR3 is 14 residues long. V lost 6 bases and J lost 8; bases outside the gene matches: 5. The germline CDR1 and CDR2 sequences are MNHEY and SVGAGI. The CDR3 spells CASRAGQGAYIQYF. The CDR3 coding sequence is TGTGCCAGCAGGGCGGGACAGGGGGCGTACATTCAGTACTTC.

This chain joins TRBV7-8 and TRBJ2-2, with 7 bases fitting TRBD1. J lost 4 bases, V lost 9 bases, and 8 bases had no gene match. The germline gives CDR1 SGHVS, CDR2 FQNEAQ. The CDR3 consists of 14 residues. The CDR3, as DNA: TGTGCCAGTCCACAGGGGTCCTCCACCGGGGAGCTGTTTTTT. It encodes CASPQGSSTGELFF. Full variable domain (rest looked up from reference TRBV7-8 and TRBJ2-2): GAGVSQSPRYKVAKRGQDVALRCDPISGHVSLFWYQQALGQGPEFLTYFQNEAQLDKSGLPSDRFFAERPEGSVSTLKIQRTQQEDSAVYLCASPQGSSTGELFFGEGSRLTVL.

The chain combines TRBV9 with TRBJ2-1; D possibly corresponds to TRBD2 (5 bases). Germline loops: CDR1 SGDLS, CDR2 YYNGEE. This CDR3 has 15 amino acids. Trimming took 4 bases from V and 6 from J, leaving 17 bases between them. CDR3 coding DNA: TGTGCCAGCAGCAAGACCCCCGGAGGAGGCAATGAGCAGTTCTTC. Translating it yields CASSKTPGGGNEQFF.

The V call is TRBV5-1, the J call TRBJ2-1, with TRBD2 matching 8 bases. V was pared by 0 bases and J by 5 bases, with 4 bases of the junction left unmatched. Germline V lookup: CDR1 SGHRS, CDR2 YFSETQ. This CDR3 has 15 residues. The CDR3 sequence is CASSLVSGTDNEQFF. The CDR3 DNA follows: TGCGCCAGCAGCTTGGTTAGCGGGACCGACAATGAGCAGTTCTTC.

V is TRBV4-3 and J is TRBJ2-1; 7 nucleotides agree with TRBD2. The CDR3 runs to 18 residues. Germline-derived CDR1 and CDR2 are LGHNA and YSLEER. The junction had 15 bases not matched to a gene; V was cut back by 0 bases and J by 7 bases. The DNA for the CDR3 is TGCGCCAGCAGCCAAGAGCTGGGAAGACTAGCCGCTTATAATGAGCAGTTCTTC. Translation: CASSQELGRLAAYNEQFF.

V usage is TRBV7-9 and J usage is TRBJ1-1; 9 bases fit TRBD1. Germline V gives CDR1 SEHNR, CDR2 FQNEAQ (reference sequence). The trim removed 5 bases at V and 3 bases at J, leaving 4 bases unmatched. The CDR3 contains 14 residues. CDR3 amino acids: CASSTRQGDTEAFF. CDR3 bases: TGTGCCAGCAGCACCCGACAGGGGGACACTGAAGCTTTCTTT.

CDR3 DNA: TGTGCCAGCAGCTTTACACTAGGTCACGAGCAGTACGTC. Translating gives CASSFTLGHEQYV. The chain recombines TRBV7-2 with TRBJ2-7; a weak D match, TRBD2 (5 bases). Trimming removed 3 bases from V and 5 bases from J, with 11 bases in between. The CDR3 totals 13 residues. Per germline, CDR1 SGHTA and CDR2 FQGNSA.